Sequencing of this T cell receptor beta chain was carried out in a study of T cell responses to AZD1222 COVID-19 vaccine. This clone was seen more than once but under ten times. The V gene's germline CDR1 is SGHVS and CDR2 FQNEAQ. The CDR3 sequence is 13 residues long. V lost 5 bases and J lost 7, with 9 bases in between. The data were produced by immunoSEQ multiplex PCR, yet TCRdb's version contains in-frame clones alone and is incomplete. Of fewer than 100,000 clones listed, roughly 90% are singletons. The chain employs TRBV7-8 and TRBJ1-6; possible D gene TRBD1, 5 bases. The specimen comprised peripheral blood, sampled 28 days after the second AZD1222 dose. The receptor comes from an adult who received the AZD1222 COVID-19 vaccine. CDR3 DNA sequence: TGTGCCAGCAGCGCAGGACAAAATTCACCCCTCCACTTT. Translating it yields CASSAGQNSPLHF.